These T cell receptor beta chains were read from a single sample in a study of T-cell reconstitution after alpha-beta-depleted transplantation in children. TCRdb redid the calling of the PCR reads with MiXCR, one entry per CDR3 protein. The table lists roughly 490,000 distinct CDR3 sequences, 9.5% to 12% of them singletons. The sequencing used PBMCs, mostly from graft donor cells, collected 180 days after TCRalphabeta/CD19-depleted stem cell transplant. The receptors come from a female patient aged 2-9 years who had a stem cell transplant for aplastic anemia, so the T cells may come from the graft donor. The CDR3 runs from the conserved cysteine through the conserved F or W. D genes are given only for firm matches. Only some rows state a clone size, as once, few, many or a class for expanded clones.

>13|many|.|TRBV28|TRBJ2-5
CASSLGVQAAQYF
TGTGCCAGCAGTTTAGGGGTTCAAGCGGCCCAGTACTTC
>14|few|TRBD1|TRBV5-1|TRBJ2-5
CASSPTGVVETQYF
TGCGCCAGCAGCCCAACAGGGGTCGTAGAGACCCAGTACTTC
>14|.|TRBD1|TRBV5-1|TRBJ1-3
CASSLAGQGDTIYF
TGCGCCAGCAGCTTGGCAGGACAGGGGGACACCATATATTTT
>14|many|.|TRBV12-3/TRBV12-4|TRBJ1-1
CASSLRGGNTEAFF
TGTGCCAGCAGTTTAAGGGGCGGTAACACTGAAGCTTTCTTT
>13|.|.|TRBV30|TRBJ2-7
CAWSKGATYEQYF
TGTGCCTGGAGTAAGGGTGCAACCTACGAGCAGTACTTC
>12|.|.|TRBV20-1|TRBJ1-3
CSKLGPGNIIYF
TGCAGTAAGCTGGGGCCTGGAAACATCATATATTTT
>15|few|.|TRBV12-3/TRBV12-4|TRBJ1-5
CASSPQGISNQPQHF
TGTGCCAGCAGCCCTCAGGGAATCAGCAATCAGCCCCAGCATTTT
>16|.|TRBD1|TRBV28|TRBJ2-7
CASSALRDRETYEQYF
TGTGCCAGCAGTGCACTCCGGGACAGGGAAACCTACGAGCAGTACTTC
>16|.|TRBD2|TRBV20-1|TRBJ2-1
CSATDLSGSSYNEQFF
TGCAGTGCTACCGATCTTAGCGGGAGTTCCTACAATGAGCAGTTCTTC
>13|few|.|TRBV5-1|TRBJ1-1
CASSWTVMGEAFF
TGCGCCAGCAGCTGGACAGTAATGGGCGAAGCTTTCTTT
>17|few|TRBD2|TRBV7-8|TRBJ2-7
CASSFYAGGVLVYEQYF
TGTGCCAGCAGCTTCTATGCGGGAGGCGTCCTCGTCTACGAGCAGTACTTC
>16|.|.|TRBV24-1|TRBJ2-2
CATSPLSTSLTGELFF
TGTGCCACCAGTCCTCTCTCCACGTCGCTCACCGGGGAGCTGTTTTTT
>17|.|TRBD2|TRBV20-1|TRBJ2-1
CSAGLAGYVQNYNEQFF
TGCAGTGCGGGACTAGCGGGATACGTCCAGAACTACAATGAGCAGTTCTTC
>17|few|.|TRBV12-5|TRBJ2-2
CASGLVPTGKNTGELFF
TGTGCTAGTGGTTTGGTACCCACAGGGAAAAACACCGGGGAGCTGTTTTTT
>16|few|TRBD1|TRBV7-2|TRBJ2-7
CASSSVGGQGIVGKYF
TGTGCCAGCAGCTCCGTAGGGGGACAGGGTATAGTAGGGAAGTACTTC
>13|.|.|TRBV7-9|TRBJ1-5
CASSVQANQPQHF
TGTGCCAGCAGCGTACAGGCCAATCAGCCCCAGCATTTT
>15|few|.|TRBV20-1|TRBJ2-4
CSAMELSIAKNIQYF
TGCAGTGCTATGGAGTTGTCCATAGCCAAAAACATTCAGTACTTC
>17|.|TRBD2|TRBV7-6|TRBJ2-3
CASSLAELAAITDTQYF
TGTGCCAGCAGCTTAGCCGAACTAGCGGCTATCACAGATACGCAGTATTTT
>17|few|.|TRBV14|TRBJ2-2
CASSQVWRDYFPGELFF
TGTGCCAGCAGCCAAGTTTGGAGAGACTACTTTCCCGGGGAGCTGTTTTTT
>15|few|.|TRBV2|TRBJ2-2
CASSATGGPTGELFF
TGTGCCAGCAGTGCAACAGGCGGACCAACCGGGGAGCTGTTTTTT
>15|.|TRBD1|TRBV15|TRBJ1-5
CATSRRQGFNQPQHF
TGTGCCACCAGCAGACGACAGGGCTTCAATCAGCCCCAGCATTTT
>12|.|.|TRBV19|TRBJ1-2
CASTPANYGYTF
TGTGCCAGTACCCCTGCTAACTATGGCTACACCTTC
>14|.|.|TRBV21-1|TRBJ2-5
CASRPTSGKETQYF
TGTGCCAGCAGACCGACTAGCGGGAAAGAGACCCAGTACTTC
>14|few|.|TRBV3-1|TRBJ2-5
CASSQEAREETQYF
TGTGCCAGCAGCCAAGAGGCCCGTGAAGAGACCCAGTACTTC
>12|.|.|TRBV20-1|TRBJ2-3
CSALKGADTQYF
TGCAGTGCCCTAAAGGGCGCAGATACGCAGTATTTT
>13|many|.|TRBV12-3/TRBV12-4|TRBJ1-2
CASSPRRTYGYTF
TGTGCCAGCAGCCCTCGCAGAACCTATGGCTACACCTTC
>14|.|TRBD1|TRBV6-1|TRBJ1-6
CASRHRGDNSPLHF
TGTGCCAGCAGACACAGGGGTGATAATTCACCCCTCCACTTT
>20|.|TRBD1|TRBV6-2/TRBV6-3|TRBJ2-2
CASSYSVYWTGEVNTGELFF
TGTGCCAGCAGTTACTCGGTTTATTGGACAGGGGAAGTGAACACCGGGGAGCTGTTTTTT
>14|.|TRBD1|TRBV9|TRBJ2-1
CASSRWTGYNEQFF
TGTGCCAGCAGCCGATGGACAGGGTACAATGAGCAGTTCTTC
>14|many|TRBD1|TRBV5-1|TRBJ1-4
CASRTGTDNEKLFF
TGCGCCAGCCGTACCGGGACAGATAATGAAAAACTGTTTTTT
>15|.|.|TRBV7-9|TRBJ2-1
CASSSQGRTYNEQFF
TGTGCCAGCAGCTCCCAGGGACGGACCTACAATGAGCAGTTCTTC
>13|few|.|TRBV28|TRBJ2-7
CASSLRTPYEQYF
TGTGCCAGCAGTTTGAGGACCCCCTACGAGCAGTACTTC
>13|.|.|TRBV9|TRBJ2-2
CASAAFNTGELFF
TGTGCCAGCGCGGCTTTCAACACCGGGGAGCTGTTTTTT
>17|few|TRBD2|TRBV28|TRBJ2-3
CASSSWGSAGVTDTQYF
TGTGCCAGCAGTTCGTGGGGCTCAGCGGGAGTGACAGATACGCAGTATTTT
>14|.|.|TRBV12-5|TRBJ2-2
CASGLPAGTGELFF
TGTGCTAGTGGTCTCCCGGCCGGGACCGGGGAGCTGTTTTTT
>12|few|.|TRBV7-9|TRBJ2-1
CASSPFGDEQFF
TGTGCCAGCAGCCCATTTGGGGATGAGCAGTTCTTC
>12|few|.|TRBV29-1|TRBJ2-7
CSVAGHRNEQYF
TGCAGCGTTGCAGGACACCGAAACGAGCAGTACTTC
>16|.|.|TRBV7-9|TRBJ1-2
CASSFSKQTLHYGYTF
TGTGCCAGCAGCTTTAGTAAACAAACCCTCCACTATGGCTACACCTTC
>14|many|.|TRBV10-3|TRBJ2-2
CAITPSVVTGELFF
TGTGCCATCACCCCCTCGGTCGTCACCGGGGAGCTGTTTTTT
>12|few|.|TRBV6-5|TRBJ1-1
CASSYQRGESFF
TGTGCCAGCAGTTACCAAAGGGGGGAATCTTTCTTT
>12|.|.|TRBV24-1|TRBJ2-1
CATSDRDWEQFF
TGTGCCACCAGTGATCGTGACTGGGAGCAGTTCTTC
>11|.|.|TRBV29-1|TRBJ2-7
CSALRPYEQYF
TGCAGCGCATTGAGGCCCTACGAGCAGTACTTC
>17|.|.|TRBV12-3/TRBV12-4|TRBJ1-5
CASSLVGTGSGNQPQHF
TGTGCCAGCAGTTTAGTGGGCACAGGGTCAGGCAATCAGCCCCAGCATTTT